The sequence of this T cell receptor (beta chain) was determined in a study of glioma-infiltrating T cells after dendritic cell vaccination. As for the study in general: Patients received autologous tumor lysate-pulsed dendritic cell vaccination between 2003 and 2012.

Primers: 60 V beta forward and 13 J beta reverse. Method: immunoSEQ multiplex PCR; TCRdb's copy keeps in-frame clones and lacks some. Of approximately 85,000 clones in the sample, around 85% are singletons; the top ten hold 8.5%. Study outcomes and limitations: Longer survival after dendritic cell vaccination followed higher pretreatment TIL content.

Time point indicated: after dendritic cell vaccination, including at tumor progression/relapse. Trimming removed 7 bases from V and 3 bases from J; junction bases left unmatched: 4. The germline gives CDR1 SQVTM, CDR2 ANQGSEA. CDR3 length: 13 residues. In the case of this clone: Its specificity is unknown.

This receptor was obtained from a human donor with glioblastoma. This specimen was blood, taken after dendritic cell vaccination. The chain is built from TRBV29-1 and TRBJ2-2, with 8 bases that match TRBD1. The CDR3: CSGGQAYTGELFF. The CDR3 coding sequence is TGCAGCGGGGGACAGGCATACACCGGGGAGCTGTTTTTT.